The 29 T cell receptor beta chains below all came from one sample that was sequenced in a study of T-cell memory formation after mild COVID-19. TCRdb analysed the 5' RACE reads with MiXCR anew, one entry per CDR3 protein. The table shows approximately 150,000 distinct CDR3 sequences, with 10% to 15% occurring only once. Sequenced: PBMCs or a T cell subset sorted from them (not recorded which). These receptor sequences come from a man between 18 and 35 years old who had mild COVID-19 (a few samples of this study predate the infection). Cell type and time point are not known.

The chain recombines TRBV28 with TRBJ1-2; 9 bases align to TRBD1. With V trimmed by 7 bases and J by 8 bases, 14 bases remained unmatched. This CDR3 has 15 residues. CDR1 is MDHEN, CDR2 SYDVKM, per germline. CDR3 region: CASNPPGQGFYGYTF. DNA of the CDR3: TGTGCCAGCAACCCCCCGGGACAGGGTTTCTACGGCTACACCTTC.

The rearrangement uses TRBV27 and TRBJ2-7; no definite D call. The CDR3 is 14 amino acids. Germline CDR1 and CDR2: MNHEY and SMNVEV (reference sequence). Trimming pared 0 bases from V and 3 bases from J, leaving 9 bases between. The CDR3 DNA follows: TGTGCCAGCAGTTTATCAGCAGGTCTCTACGAGCAGTACTTC. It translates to CASSLSAGLYEQYF.

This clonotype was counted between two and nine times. CDR3 sequence (DNA): TGTGCCAGCAAATTGGGACAGGGAGACTATGGCTACACCTTC. Translated: CASKLGQGDYGYTF. The V and J genes are TRBV6-5 and TRBJ1-2; 9 nucleotides align to TRBD1. The CDR3 contains 14 residues. Germline CDR1 MNHEY, CDR2 SVGAGI. The V gene end was trimmed by 7 bases and the J gene end by 3 bases; junction bases not matched to a gene: 6.

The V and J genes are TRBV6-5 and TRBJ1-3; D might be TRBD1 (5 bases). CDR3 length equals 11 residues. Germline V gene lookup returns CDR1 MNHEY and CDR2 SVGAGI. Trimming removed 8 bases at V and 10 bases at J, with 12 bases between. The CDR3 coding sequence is TGTGCCAGCGGATCGGACACGACCATATATTTT. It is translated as CASGSDTTIYF.

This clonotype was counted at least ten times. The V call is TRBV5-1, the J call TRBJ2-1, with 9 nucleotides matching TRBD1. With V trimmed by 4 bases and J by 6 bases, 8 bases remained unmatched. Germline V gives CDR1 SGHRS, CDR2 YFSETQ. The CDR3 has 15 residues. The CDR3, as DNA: TGCGCCAGCAGCCCTTCGACAGGGGGTCGCAATGAGCAGTTCTTC. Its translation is CASSPSTGGRNEQFF.

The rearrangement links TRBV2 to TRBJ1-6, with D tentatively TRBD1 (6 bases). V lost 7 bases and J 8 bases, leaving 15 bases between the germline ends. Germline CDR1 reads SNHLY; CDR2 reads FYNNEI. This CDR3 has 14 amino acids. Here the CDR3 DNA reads TGTGCCAGCAACAGGGCCACTGCAGATTCACCCCTCCACTTT. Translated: CASNRATADSPLHF.

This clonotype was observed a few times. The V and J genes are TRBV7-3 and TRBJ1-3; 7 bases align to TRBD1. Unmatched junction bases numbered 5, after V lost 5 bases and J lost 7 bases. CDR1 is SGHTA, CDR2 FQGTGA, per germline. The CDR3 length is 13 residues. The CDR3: CASSTQQGNTIYF. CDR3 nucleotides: TGTGCCAGCAGCACGCAACAGGGGAACACCATATATTTT.

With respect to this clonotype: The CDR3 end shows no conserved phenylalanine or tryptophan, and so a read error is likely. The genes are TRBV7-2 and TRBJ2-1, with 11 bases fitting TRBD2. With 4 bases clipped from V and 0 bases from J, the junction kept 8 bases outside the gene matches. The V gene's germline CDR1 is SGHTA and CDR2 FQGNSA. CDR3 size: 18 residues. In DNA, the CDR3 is TGTGCCAGCAGCTCGCCTAGCGGGGGGCTCAGCTCCTACAATGAGCAGTTCATC. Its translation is CASSSPSGGLSSYNEQFI.

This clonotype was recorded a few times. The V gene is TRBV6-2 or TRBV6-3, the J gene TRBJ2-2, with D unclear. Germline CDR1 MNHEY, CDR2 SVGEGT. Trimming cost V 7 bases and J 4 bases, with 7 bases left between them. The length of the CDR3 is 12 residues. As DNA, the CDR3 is TGTGCCAGCAACCACCCCACCGGGGAGCTGTTTTTT. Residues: CASNHPTGELFF.

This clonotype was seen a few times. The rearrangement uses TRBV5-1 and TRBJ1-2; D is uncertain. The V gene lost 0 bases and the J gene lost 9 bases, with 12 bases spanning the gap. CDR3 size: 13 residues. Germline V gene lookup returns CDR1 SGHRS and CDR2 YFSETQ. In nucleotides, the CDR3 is TGCGCCAGCAGCTTGGGTACTGGCCAAAGCTACACCTTC. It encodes CASSLGTGQSYTF.

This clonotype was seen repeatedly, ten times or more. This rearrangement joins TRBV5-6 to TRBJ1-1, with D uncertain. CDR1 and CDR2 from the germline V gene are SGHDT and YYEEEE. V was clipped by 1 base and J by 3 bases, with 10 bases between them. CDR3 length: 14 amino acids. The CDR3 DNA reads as TGTGCCAGCAGCTTGCGGGGATCGGACACTGAAGCTTTCTTT. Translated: CASSLRGSDTEAFF.

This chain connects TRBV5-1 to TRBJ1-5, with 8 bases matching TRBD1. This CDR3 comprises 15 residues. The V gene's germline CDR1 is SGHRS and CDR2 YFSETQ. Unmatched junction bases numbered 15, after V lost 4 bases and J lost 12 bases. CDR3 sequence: CASSVTGAEFELQHF. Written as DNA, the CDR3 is TGCGCCAGCAGCGTGACAGGGGCTGAATTCGAACTCCAGCATTTT.

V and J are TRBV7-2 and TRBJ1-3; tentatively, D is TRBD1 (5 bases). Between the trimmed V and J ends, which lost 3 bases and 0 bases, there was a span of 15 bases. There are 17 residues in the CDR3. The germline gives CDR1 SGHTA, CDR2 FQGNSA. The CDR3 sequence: CASSFSGTMSSGNTIYF. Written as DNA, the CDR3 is TGTGCCAGCAGCTTTTCCGGGACGATGAGCTCTGGAAACACCATATATTTT.

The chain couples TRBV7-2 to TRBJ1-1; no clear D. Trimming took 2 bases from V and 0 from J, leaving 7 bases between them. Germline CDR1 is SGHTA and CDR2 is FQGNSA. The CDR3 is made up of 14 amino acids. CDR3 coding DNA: TGTGCCAGCAGCTTACAGGTACTGAACACTGAAGCTTTCTTT. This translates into CASSLQVLNTEAFF.

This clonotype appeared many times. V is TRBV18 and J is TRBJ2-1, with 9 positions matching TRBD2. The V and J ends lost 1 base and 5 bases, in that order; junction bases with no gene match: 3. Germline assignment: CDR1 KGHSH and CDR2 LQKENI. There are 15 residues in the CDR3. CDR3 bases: TGTGCCAGCTCACCACAGCGGGGGGATGACAATGAGCAGTTCTTC. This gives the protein CASSPQRGDDNEQFF. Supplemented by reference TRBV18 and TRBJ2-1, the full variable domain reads NAGVMQNPRHLVRRRGQEARLRCSPMKGHSHVYWYRQLPEEGLKFMVYLQKENIIDESGMPKERFSAEFPKEGPSILRIQQVVRGDSAAYFCASSPQRGDDNEQFFGPGTRLTVL.

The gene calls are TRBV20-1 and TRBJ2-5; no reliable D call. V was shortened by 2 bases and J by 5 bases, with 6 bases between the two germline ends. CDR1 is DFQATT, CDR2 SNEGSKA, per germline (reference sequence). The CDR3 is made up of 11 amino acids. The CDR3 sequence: CSARLTETQYF. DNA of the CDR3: TGCAGTGCTAGACTTACCGAGACCCAGTACTTC.

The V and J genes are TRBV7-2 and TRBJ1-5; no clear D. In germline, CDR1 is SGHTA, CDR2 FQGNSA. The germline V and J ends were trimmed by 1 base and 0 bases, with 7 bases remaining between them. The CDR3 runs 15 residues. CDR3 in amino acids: CASSLVRNSNQPQHF. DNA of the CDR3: TGTGCCAGCAGCTTAGTCAGAAATAGCAATCAGCCCCAGCATTTT.

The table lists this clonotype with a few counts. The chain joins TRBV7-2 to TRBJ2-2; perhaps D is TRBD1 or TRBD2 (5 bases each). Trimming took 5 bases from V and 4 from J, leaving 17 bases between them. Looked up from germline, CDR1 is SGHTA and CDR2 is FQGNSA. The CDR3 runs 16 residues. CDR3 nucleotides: TGTGCCAGCAGCCCTCGGTGGGGGTCGGGCACCGGGGAGCTGTTTTTT. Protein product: CASSPRWGSGTGELFF.

CDR3 coding DNA: TGTGCCAGCTCACCTCCATCGGCAGATACGCAGTATTTT. The encoded protein is CASSPPSADTQYF. V and J are TRBV18 and TRBJ2-3; no firm D call. Trimming removed 3 bases from V and 4 bases from J, with 8 bases in between. Germline CDR1 KGHSH, CDR2 LQKENI. This CDR3 is built from 13 residues. The full variable domain, its missing parts supplied by reference TRBV18 and TRBJ2-3, is NAGVMQNPRHLVRRRGQEARLRCSPMKGHSHVYWYRQLPEEGLKFMVYLQKENIIDESGMPKERFSAEFPKEGPSILRIQQVVRGDSAAYFCASSPPSADTQYFGPGTRLTVL.

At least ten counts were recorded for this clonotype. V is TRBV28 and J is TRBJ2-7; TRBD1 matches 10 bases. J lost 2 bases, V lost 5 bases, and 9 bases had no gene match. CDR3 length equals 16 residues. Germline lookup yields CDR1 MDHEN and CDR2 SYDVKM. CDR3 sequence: CASSGGRGTGAYEQYV. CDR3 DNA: TGTGCCAGCAGTGGCGGTCGGGGGACAGGGGCCTACGAGCAGTACGTC.

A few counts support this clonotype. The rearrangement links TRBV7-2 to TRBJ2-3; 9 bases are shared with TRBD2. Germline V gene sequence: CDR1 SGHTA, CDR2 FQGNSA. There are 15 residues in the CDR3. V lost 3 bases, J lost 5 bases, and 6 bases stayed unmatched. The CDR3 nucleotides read TGTGCCAGCAGCTTTATGACTAGCGGTGGAGATACGCAGTATTTT. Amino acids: CASSFMTSGGDTQYF. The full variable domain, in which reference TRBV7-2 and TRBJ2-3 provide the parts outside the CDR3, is GAGVSQSPSNKVTEKGKDVELRCDPISGHTALYWYRQSLGQGLEFLIYFQGNSAPDKSGLPSDRFSAERTGGSVSTLTIQRTQQEDSAVYLCASSFMTSGGDTQYFGPGTRLTVL.

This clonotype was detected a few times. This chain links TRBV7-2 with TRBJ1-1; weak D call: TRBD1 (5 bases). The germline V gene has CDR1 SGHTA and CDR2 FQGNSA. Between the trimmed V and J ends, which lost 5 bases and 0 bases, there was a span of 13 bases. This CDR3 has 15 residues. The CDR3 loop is CASSPLAGLNTEAFF. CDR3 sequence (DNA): TGTGCCAGCAGCCCTTTGGCAGGGTTGAACACTGAAGCTTTCTTT.

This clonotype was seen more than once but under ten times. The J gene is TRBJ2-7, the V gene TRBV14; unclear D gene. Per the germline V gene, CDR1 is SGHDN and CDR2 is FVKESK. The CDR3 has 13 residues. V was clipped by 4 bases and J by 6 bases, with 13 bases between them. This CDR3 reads CASSPRTVGEQYV. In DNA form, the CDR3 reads TGTGCCAGCAGCCCCCGAACAGTGGGCGAGCAGTACGTC.

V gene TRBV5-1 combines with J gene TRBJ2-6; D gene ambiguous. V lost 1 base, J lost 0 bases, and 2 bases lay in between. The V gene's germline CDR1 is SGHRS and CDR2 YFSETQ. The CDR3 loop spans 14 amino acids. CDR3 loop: CASSLISGANVLTF. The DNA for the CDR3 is TGCGCCAGCAGCTTGATCTCTGGGGCCAACGTCCTGACTTTC.

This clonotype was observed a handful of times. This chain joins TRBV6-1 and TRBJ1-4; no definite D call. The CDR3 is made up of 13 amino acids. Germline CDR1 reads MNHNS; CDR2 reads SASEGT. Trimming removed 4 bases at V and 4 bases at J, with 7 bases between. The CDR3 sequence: CASSGSFNEKLFF. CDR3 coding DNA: TGTGCCAGCAGTGGAAGTTTTAATGAAAAACTGTTTTTT.

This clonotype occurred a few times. Here the CDR3 reads CASSQDGRQETQYF. In DNA, the CDR3 is TGCGCCAGCAGCCAAGACGGCCGACAAGAGACCCAGTACTTC. The chain is built from TRBV4-3 and TRBJ2-5; D gene unclear. The CDR3 sequence is 14 residues long. Trimming cost V 0 bases and J 2 bases, with 7 bases left between them. Germline V gene sequence: CDR1 LGHNA, CDR2 YSLEER.

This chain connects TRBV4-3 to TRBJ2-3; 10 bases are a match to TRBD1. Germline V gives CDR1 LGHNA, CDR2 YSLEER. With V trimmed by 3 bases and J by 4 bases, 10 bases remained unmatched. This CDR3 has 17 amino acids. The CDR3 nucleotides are TGCGCCAGCAGCCAGGGAGGGACAGGGGTCAATCCAGATACGCAGTATTTT. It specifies CASSQGGTGVNPDTQYF.

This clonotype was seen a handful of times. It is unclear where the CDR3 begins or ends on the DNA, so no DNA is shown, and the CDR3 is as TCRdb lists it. CDR3 residues: CSARDGRDSSSGYTF. The chain combines TRBV20-1 with TRBJ1-2; the DNA was not compared with TRBD1, the D call given in the table. The CDR3 has 15 amino acids, counting both end residues. Looked up from germline, CDR1 is DFQATT and CDR2 is SNEGSKA (reference sequence).

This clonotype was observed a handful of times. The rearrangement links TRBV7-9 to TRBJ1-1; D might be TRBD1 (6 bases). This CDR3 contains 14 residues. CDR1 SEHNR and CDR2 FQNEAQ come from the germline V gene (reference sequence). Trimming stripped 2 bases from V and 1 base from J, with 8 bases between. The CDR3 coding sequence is TGTGCCAGCAGCTTACAGGGGCCGAACACTGAAGCTTTCTTT. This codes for CASSLQGPNTEAFF.